A single sample is the source of the 30 T cell receptor beta chains below, sequenced in a study of STAT5B mutations in CD4+ large granular lymphocyte leukemia. Data came from immunoSEQ multiplex PCR; TCRdb stores just in-frame clones and leaves some out. The repertoire holds 15,000 to 25,000 clones, around 85% seen once, with roughly an eighth in the top ten. The sequencing sample was made of CD4+ T cells from blood buffy coats. The receptors derive from a human donor in good health.

J is TRBJ1-1 and V is TRBV11-2, with D unresolved. V was clipped by 0 bases and J by 4 bases, with 15 bases between them. Germline CDR1 reads SGHAT; CDR2 reads FQNNGV. This CDR3 is built from 16 residues. CDR3: CASSLDGLGFLTEAFF. The DNA for the CDR3 is TGTGCCAGCAGCTTAGATGGGCTCGGGTTTCTCACTGAAGCTTTCTTT.

The gene calls are TRBV18 and TRBJ2-5; D unresolved. CDR1 KGHSH and CDR2 LQKENI come from the germline V gene. V dropped 2 bases and J dropped 5 bases, with 3 bases sitting between them. The CDR3 is made up of 11 amino acids. This chain's CDR3 is CASSPKETQYF. DNA for the CDR3: TGTGCCAGCTCACCAAAGGAGACCCAGTACTTC.

This chain links TRBV9 with TRBJ1-1; D is perhaps TRBD1 (5 bases). Trimming stripped 0 bases from V and 11 bases from J, with 14 bases between. The CDR3 spans 13 residues. CDR1 is SGDLS, CDR2 YYNGEE, per germline. CDR3 sequence: CASSVDARARAFF. CDR3 DNA: TGTGCCAGCAGCGTAGACGCCAGGGCGAGGGCTTTCTTT.

The V and J genes are TRBV19 and TRBJ2-5, with 10 bases identical to TRBD2. Germline-derived CDR1 and CDR2 are LNHDA and SQIVND (reference sequence). V trimming: 7 bases; J trimming: 4 bases; junction bases outside the gene matches: 6. CDR3 size: 14 residues. This CDR3 is CASTSSGRTETQYF. CDR3 nucleotide sequence: TGTGCCAGTACGTCTAGCGGGAGAACAGAGACCCAGTACTTC.

The genes are TRBV9 and TRBJ1-4; the match to TRBD1 covers 9 bases. Germline assignment: CDR1 SGDLS and CDR2 YYNGEE. V dropped 3 bases and J dropped 7; count of bases not matched to a gene: 13. The CDR3 is 17 amino acids. The CDR3 DNA is TGTGCCAGCAGCGCGGAACCGACAGGGGGAGTTGGTGAAAAACTGTTTTTT. Encoded protein: CASSAEPTGGVGEKLFF.

This rearrangement joins TRBV12-5 to TRBJ2-7; 10 bases are shared with TRBD1. Germline assignment: CDR1 LGHNT and CDR2 FRNRAP. J was trimmed by 5 bases and V by 4 bases; bases with no gene match: 17. This CDR3 has 18 residues. The DNA for the CDR3 is TGTGCTAGTGGTTCCTCACCCTCCGGGACAGGGGAAACCCACGAGCAGTACTTC. Amino acids: CASGSSPSGTGETHEQYF.

This clone showed up just once. The chain links TRBV6-7 to TRBJ2-3; the match to TRBD2 covers 8 bases. TRBV6-7 is an open reading frame whose function is uncertain. This CDR3 is built from 15 residues. V dropped 4 bases and J dropped 3; count of bases not matched to a gene: 6. CDR3 sequence reads: CASSSIAGGTDTQYF. CDR3 nucleotide sequence: TGTGCCAGCAGTTCTATCGCGGGAGGTACAGATACGCAGTATTTT.

The gene calls are TRBV19 and TRBJ2-3; possibly TRBD1 for D (5 bases). Germline CDR1 and CDR2: LNHDA and SQIVND (reference sequence). The length of the CDR3 is 15 residues. Trimming took off 0 bases at V and 2 bases at J, with 9 bases between the two ends. DNA of the CDR3: TGTGCCAGTAGTATAGAGGGCAGGGCCACAGATACGCAGTATTTT. This gives the protein CASSIEGRATDTQYF. Full variable domain (missing parts from reference TRBV19 and TRBJ2-3): DGGITQSPKYLFRKEGQNVTLSCEQNLNHDAMYWYRQDPGQGLRLIYYSQIVNDFQKGDIAEGYSVSREKKESFPLTVTSAQKNPTAFYLCASSIEGRATDTQYFGPGTRLTVL.

The genes are TRBV5-4 and TRBJ1-1, with a tentative D call TRBD1 (5 bases). Looked up from germline, CDR1 is SGHNT and CDR2 is YYREEE (reference sequence). The CDR3 covers 12 residues. V gave up 3 bases and J gave up 5 bases, with 8 bases separating them. CDR3 in amino acids: CASSSGGTEAFF. The CDR3 DNA follows: TGTGCCAGCAGCTCTGGGGGGACTGAAGCTTTCTTT. Full variable domain (outside the CDR3, taken from reference TRBV5-4 and TRBJ1-1): ETGVTQSPTHLIKTRGQQVTLRCSSQSGHNTVSWYQQALGQGPQFIFQYYREEENGRGNFPPRFSGLQFPNYSSELNVNALELDDSALYLCASSSGGTEAFFGQGTRLTVV.

In this sample, this clone turned up a few times. The chain has TRBV7-9 and TRBJ2-3, with D maybe TRBD1 (5 bases). There are 14 residues in the CDR3. Germline V CDR1 and CDR2: SEHNR, FQNEAQ (reference sequence). V was clipped by 6 bases and J by 7 bases, with 17 bases between them. The CDR3 sequence: CASRPQGRENTQYF. The CDR3, as DNA: TGTGCCAGCAGACCCCAAGGCAGGGAAAATACGCAGTATTTT. Based on the CDR3 plus reference TRBV7-9 and TRBJ2-3, the full variable domain is DTGVSQNPRHKITKRGQNVTFRCDPISEHNRLYWYRQTLGQGPEFLTYFQNEAQLEKSRLLSDRFSAERPKGSFSTLEIQRTEQGDSAMYLCASRPQGRENTQYFGPGTRLTVL.

The J gene is TRBJ1-1, the V gene TRBV18; D is uncertain. The CDR3 length is 11 residues. The germline gives CDR1 KGHSH, CDR2 LQKENI. The V and J ends lost 6 bases and 1 base respectively, with 3 bases between them. In DNA, the CDR3 is TGTGCCAGCTCCCCGAACACTGAAGCTTTCTTT. It translates to CASSPNTEAFF.

CDR3 sequence: CATATETGYTF. CDR3 coding DNA: TGTGCCACGGCCACGGAAACAGGCTACACCTTC. The rearrangement joins TRBV10-3 to TRBJ1-2; D is unclear. The ends were cut back, 10 bases at V and 8 bases at J, with 14 bases in the middle. From germline, CDR1 is ENHRY and CDR2 SYGVKD. The CDR3 spans 11 residues.

This clone turned up a few times. The junction departs from the called germline gene at one end, perhaps through a read error. V gene TRBV2 combines with J gene TRBJ1-1; the D is unclear. Germline CDR1 reads SNHLY; CDR2 reads FYNNEI. CDR3 size: 15 residues. In DNA, the CDR3 is TGTGCCAGCAGGGAAGATGCGGCGGTGAACACTGAAGCTTTCTTT. Amino acid sequence: CASREDAAVNTEAFF.

The gene calls are TRBV30 and TRBJ1-5; D remains ambiguous. Per the germline V gene, CDR1 is GTSNPN and CDR2 is SVGIG (reference sequence). The V end lost 1 base, the J end lost 0 bases, and 10 bases lay between the germline ends. The CDR3 totals 15 residues. CDR3 nucleotides: TGTGCCTGGAGTGCGTACGGTTATAGCAATCAGCCCCAGCATTTT. Translation gives CAWSAYGYSNQPQHF.

The chain has TRBV19 and TRBJ2-3; D is possibly TRBD2 (5 bases). Looked up from germline, CDR1 is LNHDA and CDR2 is SQIVND (reference sequence). This CDR3 comprises 14 residues. V was shortened by 5 bases and J by 1 base, with 10 bases between the two germline ends. CDR3 in DNA: TGTGCCAGTAGTGACCGGGGAGGCACAGATACGCAGTATTTT. It translates to CASSDRGGTDTQYF.

The chain has TRBV7-6 and TRBJ2-3; a weak D match, TRBD1 (7 bases). CDR1 and CDR2 (germline): SGHVS, FNYEAQ. The V end was cut by 0 bases, the J end by 3 bases, with 13 bases between. This CDR3 is built from 16 residues. The CDR3 here is CASSLAGGQWTDTQYF. The CDR3 nucleotides read TGTGCCAGCAGCTTAGCGGGGGGACAGTGGACAGATACGCAGTATTTT.

This chain links TRBV9 with TRBJ2-5; TRBD2 aligns across 13 bases. V was clipped by 4 bases and J by 5 bases; unmatched bases: 8. The CDR3 spans 16 residues. Germline CDR1 and CDR2: SGDLS and YYNGEE. The CDR3 loop is CASSTTSGRAGETQYF. DNA for the CDR3: TGTGCCAGCAGCACTACTAGCGGGAGGGCCGGGGAGACCCAGTACTTC.

V usage is TRBV29-1 and J usage is TRBJ1-2, with TRBD1 matching 7 bases. In germline, CDR1 is SQVTM, CDR2 ANQGSEA. The CDR3 extends over 14 amino acids. J lost 4 bases, V lost 2 bases, and 7 bases had no gene match. CDR3 protein: CSVENRGPFYGYTF. In nucleotides, the CDR3 is TGCAGCGTTGAAAACAGGGGCCCCTTCTATGGCTACACCTTC.

Comment on this clone: This same CDR3 is encoded by further DNA sequences in the sample. This sequence joins TRBV18 and TRBJ2-3; 10 bases fit TRBD2. Per germline, CDR1 KGHSH and CDR2 LQKENI. This CDR3 is 16 amino acids long. The V gene end was trimmed by 3 bases and the J gene end by 0 bases; junction bases not matched to a gene: 3. The CDR3 DNA reads TGTGCCAGCTCACCTCCGGGACTAGCGAGCACAGATACGCAGTATTTT. Residues: CASSPPGLASTDTQYF.

This chain uses TRBV30 with TRBJ1-4; D perhaps matches TRBD1 (5 bases). V lost 1 base, J lost 7 bases, and 16 bases lay in between. The germline V gene has CDR1 GTSNPN and CDR2 SVGIG (reference sequence). This CDR3 comprises 15 residues. The CDR3 DNA reads as TGTGCCTGGAGTGCCGGGACCACGAGGGGTGAAAAACTGTTTTTT. Protein product: CAWSAGTTRGEKLFF.

The chain carries TRBV2 and TRBJ2-5; D remains unclear. The CDR3 consists of 10 residues. V was pared by 5 bases and J by 5 bases, with 3 bases between. The germline V gene has CDR1 SNHLY and CDR2 FYNNEI. CDR3 DNA sequence: TGTGCCAGCAGTACGGAGACCCAGTACTTC. Protein sequence: CASSTETQYF.

J is TRBJ1-5 and V is TRBV29-1; weak D call: TRBD1 (5 bases). The CDR3 has 13 amino acids. V was cut by 4 bases and J by 6 bases, with 13 bases left in between. The germline gives CDR1 SQVTM, CDR2 ANQGSEA. CDR3 sequence: CSVVKGSGQPQHF. The CDR3 nucleotides are TGCAGCGTTGTCAAGGGGTCGGGTCAGCCCCAGCATTTT.

This sequence joins TRBV30 and TRBJ2-1, with TRBD2 matching 12 bases. V trimming: 4 bases; J trimming: 3 bases; junction bases outside the gene matches: 1. CDR1 is GTSNPN, CDR2 SVGIG, per germline (reference sequence). There are 14 residues in the CDR3. As DNA, the CDR3 is TGTGCCTGGAAACTAGCGGGAGGCTACAATGAGCAGTTCTTC. Encoded protein: CAWKLAGGYNEQFF.

This rearrangement joins TRBV19 to TRBJ2-7; tentatively, D is TRBD1 (5 bases). The CDR3 covers 12 residues. The V and J ends lost 7 bases and 2 bases respectively, with 9 bases between them. Per the germline V gene, CDR1 is LNHDA and CDR2 is SQIVND (reference sequence). In nucleotides, the CDR3 is TGTGCCAGTAAGGGGCAGGCCTACGAGCAGTACTTC. Residues: CASKGQAYEQYF.

The CDR3 DNA sequence: TGCAGCGGAACTACCGGGCACAGGTTGTCCGAGACCCAGTACTTC. This gives the protein CSGTTGHRLSETQYF. The chain employs TRBV29-1 and TRBJ2-5; possibly TRBD1 for D (5 bases). The V end was cut by 7 bases, the J end by 5 bases, with 23 bases between. Germline V CDR1 and CDR2: SQVTM, ANQGSEA. The CDR3 has 15 residues.

The sample holds a few counts of this clone. V and J are TRBV19 and TRBJ1-5, with 7 nucleotides matching TRBD1. Trimming cost V 2 bases and J 1 base; bases outside gene matches: 5. Germline CDR1 is LNHDA and CDR2 is SQIVND (reference sequence). This CDR3 comprises 16 residues. CDR3 DNA: TGTGCCAGTAGTATATCTGCGGGACAGAGCAATCAGCCCCAGCATTTT. Translation: CASSISAGQSNQPQHF.

Only one count was recorded for this clone. The chain employs TRBV19 and TRBJ1-2, with 7 positions matching TRBD1. Trimming removed 5 bases from V and 3 bases from J; junction bases left unmatched: 9. The germline V gene has CDR1 LNHDA and CDR2 SQIVND (reference sequence). This CDR3 is built from 15 residues. This chain's CDR3 is CASSRDRAIYYGYTF. The CDR3, as DNA: TGTGCCAGTAGTCGCGACAGGGCCATCTACTATGGCTACACCTTC.

The chain is built from TRBV10-3 and TRBJ2-7; 8 bases match TRBD2. Germline V lookup: CDR1 ENHRY, CDR2 SYGVKD. V dropped 1 base and J dropped 4; count of bases not matched to a gene: 3. This CDR3 region has 14 residues. CDR3 residues: CAISEWSGSYEQYF. The CDR3 DNA is TGTGCCATCAGTGAGTGGAGCGGGAGTTACGAGCAGTACTTC.

The rearrangement joins TRBV4-1 to TRBJ2-3, with D unresolved. CDR1 is MGHRA and CDR2 is YSYEKL in the germline V gene. V was trimmed by 1 base and J by 0 bases, leaving 5 bases between them. The CDR3 consists of 14 residues. CDR3 protein: CASSQVDSTDTQYF. CDR3 in DNA: TGCGCCAGCAGCCAAGTAGACAGCACAGATACGCAGTATTTT.

The rearrangement links TRBV9 to TRBJ2-3; tentative D call: TRBD1 (5 bases). The germline V gene encodes CDR1 SGDLS and CDR2 YYNGEE. The CDR3 extends over 13 amino acids. The V and J ends lost 2 bases and 9 bases respectively, with 13 bases between them. CDR3 DNA sequence: TGTGCCAGCAGCGTTTGGCCAGGGAACACGCAGTATTTT. It specifies CASSVWPGNTQYF.